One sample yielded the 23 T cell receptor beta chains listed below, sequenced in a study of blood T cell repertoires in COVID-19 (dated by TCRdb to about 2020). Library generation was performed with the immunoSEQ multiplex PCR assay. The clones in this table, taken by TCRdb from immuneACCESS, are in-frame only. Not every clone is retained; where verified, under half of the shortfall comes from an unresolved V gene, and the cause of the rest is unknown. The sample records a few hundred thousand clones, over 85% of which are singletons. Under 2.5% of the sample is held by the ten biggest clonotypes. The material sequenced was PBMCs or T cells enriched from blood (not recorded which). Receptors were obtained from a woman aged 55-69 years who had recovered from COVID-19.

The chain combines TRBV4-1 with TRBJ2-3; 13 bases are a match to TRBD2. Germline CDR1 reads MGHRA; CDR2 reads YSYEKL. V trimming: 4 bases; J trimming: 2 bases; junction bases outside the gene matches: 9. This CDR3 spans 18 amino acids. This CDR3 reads CASSLGLAGALVTDTQYF. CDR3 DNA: TGCGCCAGCAGCCTAGGACTAGCGGGGGCGCTAGTCACAGATACGCAGTATTTT.

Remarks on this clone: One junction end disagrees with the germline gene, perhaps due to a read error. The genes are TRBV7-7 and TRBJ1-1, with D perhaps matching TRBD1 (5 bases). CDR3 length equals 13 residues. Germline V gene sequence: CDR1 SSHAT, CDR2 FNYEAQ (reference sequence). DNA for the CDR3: TGTGCTAGCAGCTTTGTAAGGGGCACTGAAGCTTTCTTT. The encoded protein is CASSFVRGTEAFF. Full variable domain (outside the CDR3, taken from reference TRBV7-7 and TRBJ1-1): GAGVSQSPRYKVTKRGQDVTLRCDPISSHATLYWYQQALGQGPEFLTYFNYEAQPDKSGLPSDRFSAERPEGSISTLTIQRTEQRDSAMYRCASSFVRGTEAFFGQGTRLTVV.

The CDR3 region has the DNA TGTGCCAGCAGCTTGGAGGACAGACATGGCTACACCTTC. It translates to CASSLEDRHGYTF. The chain combines TRBV7-3 with TRBJ1-2; possibly TRBD1 for D (6 bases). Trimming took 3 bases from V and 6 from J, leaving 11 bases between them. The CDR3 is 13 residues long. The germline V gene encodes CDR1 SGHTA and CDR2 FQGTGA.

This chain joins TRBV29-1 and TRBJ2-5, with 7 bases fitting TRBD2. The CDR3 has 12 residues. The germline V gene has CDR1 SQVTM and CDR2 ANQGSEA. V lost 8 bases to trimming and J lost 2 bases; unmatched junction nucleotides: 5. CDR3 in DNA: TGCAGCTCCCGACTAGCTCAAGAGACCCAGTACTTC. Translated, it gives CSSRLAQETQYF.

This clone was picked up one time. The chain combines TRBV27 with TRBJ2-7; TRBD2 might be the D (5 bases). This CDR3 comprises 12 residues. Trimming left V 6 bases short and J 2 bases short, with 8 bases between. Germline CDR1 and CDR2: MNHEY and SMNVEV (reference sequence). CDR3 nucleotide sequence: TGTGCCAGCAGATCCGGGGCCTACGAGCAGTACTTC. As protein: CASRSGAYEQYF.

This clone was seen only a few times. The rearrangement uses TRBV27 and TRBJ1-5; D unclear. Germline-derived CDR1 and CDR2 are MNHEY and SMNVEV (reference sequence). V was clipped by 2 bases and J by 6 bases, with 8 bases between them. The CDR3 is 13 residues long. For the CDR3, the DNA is TGTGCCAGCAGTTTAGGAGAGGGTCAGCCCCAGCATTTT. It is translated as CASSLGEGQPQHF.

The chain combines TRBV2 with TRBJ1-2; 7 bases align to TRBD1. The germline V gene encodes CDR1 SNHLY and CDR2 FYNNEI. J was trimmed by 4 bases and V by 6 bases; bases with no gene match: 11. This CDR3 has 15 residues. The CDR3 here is CASRAGSGQFYGYTF. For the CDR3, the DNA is TGTGCCAGCAGAGCAGGGTCGGGACAGTTCTATGGCTACACCTTC.

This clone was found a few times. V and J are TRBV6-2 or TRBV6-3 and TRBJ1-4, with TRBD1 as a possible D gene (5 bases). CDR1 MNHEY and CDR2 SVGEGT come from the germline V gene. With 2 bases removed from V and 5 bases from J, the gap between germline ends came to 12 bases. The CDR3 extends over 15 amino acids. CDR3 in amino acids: CASSYGGTANEKLFF. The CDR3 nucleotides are TGTGCCAGCAGTTACGGCGGGACGGCAAATGAAAAACTGTTTTTT.

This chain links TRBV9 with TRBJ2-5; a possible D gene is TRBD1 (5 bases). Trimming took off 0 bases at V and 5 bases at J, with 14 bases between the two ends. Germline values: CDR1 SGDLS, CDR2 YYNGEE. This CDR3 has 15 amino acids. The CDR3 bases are TGTGCCAGCAGCGTAGCCCCGCAGGGTGGGGAGACCCAGTACTTC. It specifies CASSVAPQGGETQYF. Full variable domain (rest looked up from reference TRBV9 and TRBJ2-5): DSGVTQTPKHLITATGQRVTLRCSPRSGDLSVYWYQQSLDQGLQFLIQYYNGEERAKGNILERFSAQQFPDLHSELNLSSLELGDSALYFCASSVAPQGGETQYFGPGTRLLVL.

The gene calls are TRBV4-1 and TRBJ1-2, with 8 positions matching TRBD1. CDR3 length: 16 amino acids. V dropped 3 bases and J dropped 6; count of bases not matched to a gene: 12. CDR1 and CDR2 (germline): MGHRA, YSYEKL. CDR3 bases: TGCGCCAGCAGCCAGGAACCCGACAGGGGCAAAGATGGCTACACCTTC. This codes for CASSQEPDRGKDGYTF.

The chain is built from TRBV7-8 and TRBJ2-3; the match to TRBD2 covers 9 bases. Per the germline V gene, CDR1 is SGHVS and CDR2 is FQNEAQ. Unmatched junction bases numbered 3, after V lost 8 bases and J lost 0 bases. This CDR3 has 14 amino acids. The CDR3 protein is CASLAGPSTDTQYF. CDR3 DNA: TGTGCCAGCCTAGCGGGGCCTAGCACAGATACGCAGTATTTT.

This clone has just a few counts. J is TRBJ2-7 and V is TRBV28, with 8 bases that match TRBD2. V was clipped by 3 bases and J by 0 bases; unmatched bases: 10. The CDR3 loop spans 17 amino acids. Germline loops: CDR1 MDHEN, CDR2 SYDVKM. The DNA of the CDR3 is TGTGCCAGCAGTTTCTCCCTTAGCGGGGAGGGCTCCTACGAGCAGTACTTC. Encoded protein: CASSFSLSGEGSYEQYF.

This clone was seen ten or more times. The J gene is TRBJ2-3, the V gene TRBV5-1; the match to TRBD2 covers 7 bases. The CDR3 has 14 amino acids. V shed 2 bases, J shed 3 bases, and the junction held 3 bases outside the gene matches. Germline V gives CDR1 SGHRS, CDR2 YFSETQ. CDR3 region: CASSFTSETDTQYF. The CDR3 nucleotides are TGCGCCAGCAGCTTTACTAGCGAGACAGATACGCAGTATTTT. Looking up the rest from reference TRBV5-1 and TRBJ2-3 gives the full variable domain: KAGVTQTPRYLIKTRGQQVTLSCSPISGHRSVSWYQQTPGQGLQFLFEYFSETQRNKGNFPGRFSGRQFSNSRSEMNVSTLELGDSALYLCASSFTSETDTQYFGPGTRLTVL.

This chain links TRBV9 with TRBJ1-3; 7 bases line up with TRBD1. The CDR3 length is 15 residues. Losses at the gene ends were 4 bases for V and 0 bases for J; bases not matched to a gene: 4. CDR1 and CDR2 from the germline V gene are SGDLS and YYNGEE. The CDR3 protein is CASSPRDSSGNTIYF. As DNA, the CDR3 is TGTGCCAGCAGCCCACGGGACAGCTCTGGAAACACCATATATTTT.

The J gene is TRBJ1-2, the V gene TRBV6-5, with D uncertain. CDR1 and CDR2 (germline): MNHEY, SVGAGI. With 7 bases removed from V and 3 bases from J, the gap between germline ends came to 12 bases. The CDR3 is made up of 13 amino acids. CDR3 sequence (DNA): TGTGCCAGCAACACAAGGACTGACTATGGCTACACCTTC. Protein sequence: CASNTRTDYGYTF.

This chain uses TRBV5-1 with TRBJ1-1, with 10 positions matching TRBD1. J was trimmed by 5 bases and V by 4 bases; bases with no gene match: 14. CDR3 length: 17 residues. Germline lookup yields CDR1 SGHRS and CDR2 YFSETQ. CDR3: CASSSTGTGVEETEAFF. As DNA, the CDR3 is TGCGCCAGCAGCAGCACCGGGACAGGGGTGGAGGAAACTGAAGCTTTCTTT. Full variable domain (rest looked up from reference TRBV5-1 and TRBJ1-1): KAGVTQTPRYLIKTRGQQVTLSCSPISGHRSVSWYQQTPGQGLQFLFEYFSETQRNKGNFPGRFSGRQFSNSRSEMNVSTLELGDSALYLCASSSTGTGVEETEAFFGQGTRLTVV.

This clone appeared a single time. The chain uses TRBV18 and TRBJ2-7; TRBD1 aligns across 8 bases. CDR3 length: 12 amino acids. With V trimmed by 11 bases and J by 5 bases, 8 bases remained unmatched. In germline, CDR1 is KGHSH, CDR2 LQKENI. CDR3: CASDRDDHEQYF. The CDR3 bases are TGTGCCTCGGACAGGGATGATCACGAGCAGTACTTC. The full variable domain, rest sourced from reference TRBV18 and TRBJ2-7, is NAGVMQNPRHLVRRRGQEARLRCSPMKGHSHVYWYRQLPEEGLKFMVYLQKENIIDESGMPKERFSAEFPKEGPSILRIQQVVRGDSAAYFCASDRDDHEQYFGPGTRLTVT.

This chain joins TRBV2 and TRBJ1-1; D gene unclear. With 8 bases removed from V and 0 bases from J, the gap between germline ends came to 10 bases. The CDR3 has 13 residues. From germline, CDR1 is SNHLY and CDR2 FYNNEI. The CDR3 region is CASSGDLNTEAFF. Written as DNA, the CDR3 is TGTGCCAGCTCTGGAGATTTGAACACTGAAGCTTTCTTT.

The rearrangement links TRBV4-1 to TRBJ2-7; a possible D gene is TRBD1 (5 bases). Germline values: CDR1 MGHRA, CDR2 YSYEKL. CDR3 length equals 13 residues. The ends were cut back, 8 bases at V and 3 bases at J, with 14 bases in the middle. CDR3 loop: CASPTERDYEQYF. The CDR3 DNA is TGCGCCAGCCCGACAGAGAGAGACTACGAGCAGTACTTC.

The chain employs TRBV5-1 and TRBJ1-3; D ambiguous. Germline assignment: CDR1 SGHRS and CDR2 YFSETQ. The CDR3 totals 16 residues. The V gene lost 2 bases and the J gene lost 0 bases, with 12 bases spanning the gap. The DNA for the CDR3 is TGCGCCAGCAGCTTAGGAGGCACTAGCTCTGGAAACACCATATATTTT. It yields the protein CASSLGGTSSGNTIYF.

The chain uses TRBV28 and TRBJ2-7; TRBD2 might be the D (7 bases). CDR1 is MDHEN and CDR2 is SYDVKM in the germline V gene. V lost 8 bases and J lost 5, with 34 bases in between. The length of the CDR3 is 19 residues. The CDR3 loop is CASPSRGAKNWFLFHEQYF. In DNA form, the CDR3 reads TGTGCCAGCCCCAGTCGGGGGGCTAAGAACTGGTTTTTGTTCCACGAGCAGTACTTC.

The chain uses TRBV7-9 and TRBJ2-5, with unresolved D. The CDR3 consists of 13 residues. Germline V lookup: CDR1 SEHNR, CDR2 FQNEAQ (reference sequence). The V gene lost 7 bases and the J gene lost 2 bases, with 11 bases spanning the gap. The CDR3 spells CASNNRVQETQYF. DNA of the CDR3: TGTGCCAGCAACAACCGGGTGCAAGAGACCCAGTACTTC.

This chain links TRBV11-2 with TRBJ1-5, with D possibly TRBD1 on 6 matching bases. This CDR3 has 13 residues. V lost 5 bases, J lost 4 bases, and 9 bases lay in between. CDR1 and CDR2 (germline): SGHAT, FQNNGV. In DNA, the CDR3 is TGTGCCAGCAGCGCGAGGGGGAATCAGCCCCAGCATTTT. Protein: CASSARGNQPQHF.